A selection of T cell receptor beta chains follows, all from one sample in a study of T cells in Graves' hyperthyroidism and ophthalmopathy. One entry per CDR3 protein, called by TCRdb with MiXCR from the multiplex PCR reads. In the table there are about 400,000 distinct CDR3 sequences, just under 25% of which are singletons. Sequenced: blood. Receptors originate from a man in his fifties or sixties with Graves' hyperthyroidism. The CDR3 runs from the conserved cysteine through the conserved F or W. A D gene is named only where the DNA matches it firmly. For some rows the clone size is stated as once, few or many, or as a class when expanded; others skip it.

TRBJ2-7,TRBD2,many,TRBV20-1,CSASPSGAYEQYF,TGCAGTGCTAGTCCCAGCGGGGCCTACGAGCAGTACTTC
TRBJ2-5,TRBD1,many,TRBV7-9,CASSLTTGGKETQYF,TGTGCCAGCAGCTTAACCACAGGGGGCAAAGAGACCCAGTACTTC
TRBJ2-1,TRBD2,many,TRBV27,CASSLFASGSSEQFF,TGTGCCAGCAGTTTATTTGCTAGCGGGAGCAGTGAGCAGTTCTTC
TRBJ1-2,TRBD1,NA,TRBV6-4,CASRGHRGGGYTF,TGTGCCAGCAGGGGCCACAGGGGAGGCGGCTACACCTTC
TRBJ2-3,TRBD2,NA,TRBV11-2,CASSEAGGHTDTQYF,TGTGCCAGCAGCGAGGCGGGAGGGCACACAGATACGCAGTATTTT
TRBJ2-3,NA,NA,TRBV24-1,CATSDSLDTQYF,TGTGCCACCAGTGATTCTTTGGATACGCAGTATTTT
TRBJ1-1,NA,NA,TRBV30,CASRDRTRGAFF,TGTGCCTCCCGGGACCGGACCAGAGGTGCTTTCTTT
TRBJ2-7,NA,NA,TRBV28,CASSFDLGESSYEQYF,TGTGCCAGCAGTTTCGACCTAGGGGAGAGCTCCTACGAGCAGTACTTC
TRBJ2-3,TRBD1,NA,TRBV12-5,CASGFHVRTGYVTDTQYF,TGTGCTAGTGGTTTTCATGTACGGACAGGGTACGTGACAGATACGCAGTATTTT
TRBJ1-4,NA,NA,TRBV20-1,CSVRPISGGNEKLFF,TGCAGTGTTAGGCCGATCTCAGGCGGGAATGAAAAACTGTTTTTT
TRBJ1-2,NA,NA,TRBV6-9,CASSYSPADLYGYTF,TGTGCCAGCAGTTATTCCCCAGCGGACCTCTATGGCTACACCTTC
TRBJ2-1,TRBD2,many,TRBV11-3,CASSPGLAGRRARNEQFF,TGTGCCAGCAGCCCAGGACTAGCGGGAAGGCGAGCACGGAATGAGCAGTTCTTC
TRBJ1-5,NA,NA,TRBV20-1,CSARMGFQPQHF,TGCAGTGCTAGAATGGGGTTTCAGCCCCAGCATTTT
TRBJ1-2,NA,many,TRBV28,CASSFSGRHWGNYTF,TGTGCCAGCAGTTTTTCCGGCAGGCATTGGGGTAACTACACCTTC
TRBJ1-2,TRBD1,few,TRBV2,CASRMDRNYGYTF,TGTGCCAGCAGGATGGACAGGAACTATGGCTACACCTTC
TRBJ2-2,TRBD2,few,TRBV7-2,CASSPLAGRYGELFF,TGTGCCAGCAGCCCCCTAGCGGGACGGTACGGGGAGCTGTTTTTT
TRBJ2-6,TRBD1,NA,TRBV6-1,CASSRDRDGANVLTF,TGTGCCAGCAGTCGGGACAGGGATGGGGCCAACGTCCTGACTTTC
TRBJ2-7,TRBD2,NA,TRBV6-1,CASRQTSARYEQYF,TGTGCCAGCAGACAGACTAGCGCCAGATACGAGCAGTACTTC
TRBJ1-5,TRBD1,NA,TRBV15,CATSEGQGRHPQHF,TGTGCCACCAGCGAAGGACAGGGCCGGCATCCCCAGCATTTT
TRBJ1-1,NA,NA,TRBV6-4,CASSNDLNTEAFF,TGTGCCAGCAGTAACGACCTAAACACTGAAGCTTTCTTT
TRBJ1-1,NA,NA,TRBV11-3,CASGLGPVNTEAFF,TGTGCCAGCGGCTTAGGTCCGGTGAACACTGAAGCTTTCTTT
TRBJ2-1,NA,few,TRBV10-1,CATSDSLSYNEQFF,TGCGCCACCTCGGACTCCCTCTCCTACAATGAGCAGTTCTTC
TRBJ2-1,TRBD2,NA,TRBV5-1,CASSFLAGVRYEQFF,TGCGCCAGCAGCTTCCTAGCGGGAGTTAGGTATGAGCAGTTCTTC
TRBJ1-2,NA,NA,TRBV7-2,CASSLAAVYGYTF,TGTGCCAGCAGCTTAGCGGCTGTATATGGCTACACCTTC
TRBJ1-4,NA,once,TRBV12-3/TRBV12-4,CASSFVVNEKLFF,TGTGCCAGCAGTTTTGTTGTTAATGAAAAACTGTTTTTT
TRBJ2-1,TRBD2,many,TRBV7-6,CASSLGTSGNGEQFF,TGTGCCAGCAGCCTGGGGACTAGCGGGAATGGTGAGCAGTTCTTC
TRBJ2-6,NA,NA,TRBV6-1,CASSRPQGAGANVLTF,TGTGCCAGCAGTCGTCCCCAGGGTGCTGGGGCCAACGTCCTGACTTTC
TRBJ2-5,NA,many,TRBV7-3,CASSLRQQETQYF,TGTGCCAGCAGCTTAAGGCAGCAAGAGACCCAGTACTTC
TRBJ2-3,TRBD2,NA,TRBV18,CASSPRTSGPSTDTQYF,TGTGCCAGCTCACCAAGGACTAGCGGGCCTAGCACAGATACGCAGTATTTT
TRBJ2-5,NA,many,TRBV28,CASRPTGAQGTQYF,TGTGCCAGCAGACCCACCGGGGCCCAAGGGACCCAGTACTTC
TRBJ1-5,NA,NA,TRBV20-1,CSARDGGLPQHF,TGCAGTGCTAGAGATGGGGGTCTACCCCAGCATTTT
TRBJ2-2,NA,NA,TRBV19,CASSTPLGESFGELFF,TGTGCCAGTAGTACCCCCTTGGGGGAGTCGTTCGGGGAGCTGTTTTTT
TRBJ2-1,NA,few,TRBV20-1,CSARGTSFGEQFF,TGCAGTGCTAGGGGAACTAGTTTCGGTGAGCAGTTCTTC
TRBJ1-2,NA,NA,TRBV9,CASSAAPQENYGYTF,TGTGCCAGCAGCGCCGCCCCACAGGAGAACTATGGCTACACCTTC
TRBJ2-7,NA,NA,TRBV28,CASSHTNVGSPSSFYEQYF,TGTGCCAGCAGCCACACAAATGTCGGTAGCCCATCGAGTTTCTACGAGCAGTACTTC
TRBJ1-4,NA,NA,TRBV2,CASTPLSWTNEKLFF,TGTGCCAGCACTCCCCTTAGCTGGACTAATGAAAAACTGTTTTTT
TRBJ2-5,NA,few,TRBV24-1,CATGPGGWETQYF,TGTGCCACCGGGCCTGGGGGGTGGGAGACCCAGTACTTC
TRBJ1-1,NA,many,TRBV12-3/TRBV12-4,CASRPDTKNTEAFF,TGTGCCAGCAGACCTGACACGAAGAACACTGAAGCTTTCTTT
TRBJ2-2,NA,few,TRBV5-1,CASSLDLHITGELFF,TGCGCCAGCAGCTTGGATTTACATATCACCGGGGAGCTGTTTTTT
TRBJ2-7,NA,few,TRBV30,CAWSGYTEQYF,TGTGCCTGGAGCGGCTATACCGAGCAGTACTTC